The clone carrying this TCR beta chain has at least ten counts. This sample is part of a study of regulatory T cells in long-lasting Graves disease. As for the study in general: With positive TSH receptor antibodies and over 5 years of antithyroid drugs, Graves' disease was considered persistent.

Unmatched junction bases numbered 7, after V lost 6 bases and J lost 7 bases. Germline V gene lookup returns CDR1 MDHEN and CDR2 SYDVKM. The CDR3 contains 13 residues. The sample's time point: persistent/refractory GD, antithyroid drugs over 5 years with positive TRAb. PBMCs provided the RNA from which the TCR library was made. Through Arm-PCR of CDR3 regions and iRepertoire HTBI primers, TCR beta libraries were built. TCRdb fed the multiplex PCR reads into MiXCR, producing one record per CDR3 protein. The sample records 450,000 or so distinct CDR3 sequences, about 20% being singletons. This TCR derives from a female donor with Graves disease. The source material was peripheral blood mononuclear cells (PBMCs), sampled when the disease was refractory, from a patient treated with antithyroid drugs. The chain is built from TRBV28 and TRBJ2-5, with 8 bases fitting TRBD1. The DNA for the CDR3 is TGTGCCAGCAGCCCGGGACAGGATGGGACCCAGTACTTC. Translating gives CASSPGQDGTQYF.